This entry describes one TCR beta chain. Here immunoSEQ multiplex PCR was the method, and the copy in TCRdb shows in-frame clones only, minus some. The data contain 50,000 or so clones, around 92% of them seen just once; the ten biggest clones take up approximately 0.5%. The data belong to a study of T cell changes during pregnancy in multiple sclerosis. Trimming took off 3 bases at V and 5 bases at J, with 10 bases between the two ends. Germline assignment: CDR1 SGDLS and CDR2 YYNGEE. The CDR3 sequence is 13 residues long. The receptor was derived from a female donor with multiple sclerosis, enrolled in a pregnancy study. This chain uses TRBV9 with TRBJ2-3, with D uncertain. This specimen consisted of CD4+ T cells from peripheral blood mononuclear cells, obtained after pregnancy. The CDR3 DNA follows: TGTGCCAGCAGCGCCATGAGGAGAGATACGCAGTATTTT. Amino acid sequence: CASSAMRRDTQYF.